A selection of T cell receptor beta chains follows, all from one sample in a study of identifying expanded T cells in peripheral blood. TCRdb keeps only in-frame clones here, not all; method: immunoSEQ multiplex PCR. The sample shows 60,000 to 70,000 clones, approximately 82% of them seen only once. The sample taken for sequencing was blood. These TCRs come from a person aged 18 to 70 in good health. Each CDR3 is given with its conserved first and last residue. The D gene is left open where the match is weak. Size tells how often a clone was seen (once, few, many) or the class of an expanded clone, and some rows leave it out.

V gene: TRBV27; J gene: TRBJ2-1; clone size: NA; D gene: NA; CDR3 protein: CASADRPSNEQFF; CDR3 DNA: TGTGCCAGCGCTGACCGTCCATCCAATGAGCAGTTCTTC
V gene: TRBV7-9; J gene: TRBJ1-2; clone size: few; D gene: NA; CDR3 protein: CASSLPDKRGGYTF; CDR3 DNA: TGTGCCAGCAGCCTTCCGGACAAAAGGGGTGGCTACACCTTC
V gene: TRBV7-9; J gene: TRBJ1-1; clone size: NA; D gene: NA; CDR3 protein: CASSLMQAVTEAFF; CDR3 DNA: TGTGCCAGCAGCTTAATGCAGGCGGTGACTGAAGCTTTCTTT
V gene: TRBV21-1; J gene: TRBJ2-4; clone size: NA; D gene: NA; CDR3 protein: CASSNQTQPGTGGLLAKNIQYF; CDR3 DNA: TGTGCCAGCAGCAACCAAACCCAGCCCGGGACAGGGGGCCTCCTAGCCAAAAACATTCAGTACTTC
V gene: TRBV11-1; J gene: TRBJ2-2; clone size: NA; D gene: NA; CDR3 protein: CASSFEPAGHAGELFF; CDR3 DNA: TGTGCCAGCAGCTTCGAACCCGCTGGGCACGCCGGGGAGCTGTTTTTT
V gene: TRBV4-3; J gene: TRBJ2-7; clone size: few; D gene: NA; CDR3 protein: CASSQNGVGAFYEQYF; CDR3 DNA: TGCGCCAGCAGCCAAAATGGAGTAGGGGCTTTCTACGAGCAGTACTTC
V gene: TRBV28; J gene: TRBJ2-7; clone size: NA; D gene: NA; CDR3 protein: CASSLVQVGTYEQYF; CDR3 DNA: TGTGCCAGCAGTTTAGTACAGGTTGGGACCTACGAGCAGTACTTC
V gene: TRBV19; J gene: TRBJ2-3; clone size: NA; D gene: NA; CDR3 protein: CASSPGTSTDTQYF; CDR3 DNA: TGTGCCAGTAGTCCTGGGACTAGCACAGATACGCAGTATTTT
V gene: TRBV6-1; J gene: TRBJ1-1; clone size: NA; D gene: NA; CDR3 protein: CASLTPRQAFF; CDR3 DNA: TGTGCCAGCCTCACACCCAGGCAAGCTTTCTTT
V gene: TRBV9; J gene: TRBJ2-3; clone size: once; D gene: NA; CDR3 protein: CASSPSWVAVSSTDTQYF; CDR3 DNA: TGTGCCAGCAGCCCAAGTTGGGTAGCGGTTTCTAGCACAGATACGCAGTATTTT
V gene: TRBV5-1; J gene: TRBJ2-5; clone size: NA; D gene: NA; CDR3 protein: CASSRSWGAEETQYF; CDR3 DNA: TGCGCCAGCAGCCGGTCGTGGGGTGCGGAAGAGACCCAGTACTTC
V gene: TRBV5-1; J gene: TRBJ2-1; clone size: NA; D gene: NA; CDR3 protein: CASSAQGHHYNEQFF; CDR3 DNA: TGCGCCAGCAGCGCCCAAGGACACCACTACAATGAGCAGTTCTTC
V gene: TRBV6-5; J gene: TRBJ1-6; clone size: many; D gene: NA; CDR3 protein: CASSYAGPTNSPLHF; CDR3 DNA: TGTGCCAGCAGTTACGCGGGACCGACGAATTCACCCCTCCACTTT
V gene: TRBV6-5; J gene: TRBJ1-2; clone size: once; D gene: NA; CDR3 protein: CASRETAAYGYTF; CDR3 DNA: TGTGCCAGCAGGGAGACGGCGGCTTATGGCTACACCTTC
V gene: TRBV7-9; J gene: TRBJ2-5; clone size: NA; D gene: NA; CDR3 protein: CASSHDKETQYF; CDR3 DNA: TGTGCCAGCAGCCATGACAAAGAGACCCAGTACTTC
V gene: TRBV19; J gene: TRBJ2-1; clone size: NA; D gene: TRBD2; CDR3 protein: CASSTGTSGGGQFF; CDR3 DNA: TGTGCCAGTAGTACGGGGACTAGCGGGGGAGGGCAGTTCTTC
V gene: TRBV6-1; J gene: TRBJ2-7; clone size: NA; D gene: NA; CDR3 protein: CASSGTYEQYF; CDR3 DNA: TGTGCCAGCAGTGGGACCTACGAGCAGTACTTC
V gene: TRBV18; J gene: TRBJ2-2; clone size: NA; D gene: TRBD2; CDR3 protein: CASSPPGTTSGLRELFF; CDR3 DNA: TGTGCCAGCTCACCACCGGGTACAACTAGCGGCCTCCGGGAGCTGTTTTTT
V gene: TRBV6-6; J gene: TRBJ1-4; clone size: NA; D gene: NA; CDR3 protein: CASQGWTVKNEKLFF; CDR3 DNA: TGTGCCAGCCAAGGTTGGACAGTGAAAAATGAAAAACTGTTTTTT
V gene: TRBV5-1; J gene: TRBJ2-1; clone size: NA; D gene: NA; CDR3 protein: CASSLGRGEGSYNEQFF; CDR3 DNA: TGCGCCAGCAGCTTGGGCCGTGGGGAAGGCTCCTACAATGAGCAGTTCTTC
V gene: TRBV4-1; J gene: TRBJ2-3; clone size: NA; D gene: TRBD2; CDR3 protein: CASSRGPSGGGADTQYF; CDR3 DNA: TGCGCCAGCAGCCGAGGCCCTAGCGGGGGGGGTGCAGATACGCAGTATTTT
V gene: TRBV10-3; J gene: TRBJ2-7; clone size: NA; D gene: NA; CDR3 protein: CASSSQRQLLSSYEQYF; CDR3 DNA: TGTGCCAGCAGCTCTCAAAGACAGCTCCTAAGCTCCTACGAGCAGTACTTC
V gene: TRBV4-3; J gene: TRBJ2-2; clone size: NA; D gene: TRBD2; CDR3 protein: CASSQLGLAGRNGELFF; CDR3 DNA: TGCGCCAGCAGCCAACTCGGACTAGCGGGGAGAAACGGGGAGCTGTTTTTT
V gene: TRBV6-5; J gene: TRBJ1-2; clone size: NA; D gene: TRBD1; CDR3 protein: CASSLSPDRGNYGYTF; CDR3 DNA: TGTGCCAGCAGTTTAAGTCCGGACAGGGGGAACTATGGCTACACCTTC
V gene: TRBV14; J gene: TRBJ2-2; clone size: NA; D gene: NA; CDR3 protein: CASSPPTVEGRELFF; CDR3 DNA: TGTGCCAGCAGCCCACCGACAGTGGAAGGTAGGGAGCTGTTTTTT